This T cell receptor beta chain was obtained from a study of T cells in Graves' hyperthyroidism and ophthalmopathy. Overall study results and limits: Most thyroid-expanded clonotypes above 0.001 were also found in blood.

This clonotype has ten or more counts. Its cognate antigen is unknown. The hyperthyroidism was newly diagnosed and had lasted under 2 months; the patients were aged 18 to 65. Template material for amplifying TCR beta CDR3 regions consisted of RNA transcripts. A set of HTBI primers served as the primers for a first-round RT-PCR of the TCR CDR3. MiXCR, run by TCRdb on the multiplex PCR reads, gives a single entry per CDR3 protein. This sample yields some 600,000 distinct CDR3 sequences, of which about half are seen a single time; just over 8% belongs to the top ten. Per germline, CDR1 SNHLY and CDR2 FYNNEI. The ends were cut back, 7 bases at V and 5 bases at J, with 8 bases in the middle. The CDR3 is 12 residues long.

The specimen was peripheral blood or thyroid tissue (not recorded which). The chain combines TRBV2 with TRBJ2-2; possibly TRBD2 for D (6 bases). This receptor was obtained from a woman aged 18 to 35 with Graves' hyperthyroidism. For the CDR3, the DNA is TGTGCCAGCAATGGGGGGACCGGGGAGCTGTTTTTT. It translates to CASNGGTGELFF. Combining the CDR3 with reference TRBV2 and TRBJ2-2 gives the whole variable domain EPEVTQTPSHQVTQMGQEVILRCVPISNHLYFYWYRQILGQKVEFLVSFYNNEISEKSEIFDDQFSVERPDGSNFTLKIRSTKLEDSAMYFCASNGGTGELFFGEGSRLTVL.